These 15 T cell receptor beta chains were sequenced from one sample in a study of molecular identifiers for immune sequencing clone quantification. TCRdb re-derived calls from the PCR reads in MiXCR, one entry per CDR3 protein. In the table there are 40,000 to 50,000 distinct CDR3 sequences, about 19% of which are singletons. Sequencing was done on a sample of naive CD8+ T cells from blood, with Jurkat cell RNA spiked in. Subset here: FACS-sorted CD8+CD4-CCR7+CD45RA+ naive T cells. The source of these receptors is a human donor in good health. Some libraries in this study had Jurkat cell RNA spiked in.

In its sample, this clonotype was seen many times. V is TRBV27 and J is TRBJ2-7, with D perhaps matching TRBD1 (6 bases). Trimming took 2 bases from V and 0 from J, leaving 11 bases between them. The CDR3 extends over 15 amino acids. From germline, CDR1 is MNHEY and CDR2 SMNVEV (reference sequence). The chain's CDR3 is CASSLRGRSSYEQYF. Written as DNA, the CDR3 is TGTGCCAGCAGTTTAAGGGGGAGAAGCTCCTACGAGCAGTACTTC.

This clonotype was observed at least ten times. This chain joins TRBV5-4 and TRBJ2-7; 9 nucleotides agree with TRBD1. The trim removed 6 bases at V and 2 bases at J, leaving 6 bases unmatched. Per germline, CDR1 SGHNT and CDR2 YYREEE (reference sequence). The CDR3 is 14 amino acids. CDR3 in DNA: TGTGCCAGCAAGCGGGACAGGGACGCCTACGAGCAGTACTTC. This encodes CASKRDRDAYEQYF.

A note on this clonotype: A junction boundary mismatches the germline segment, possibly from a read error. V gene TRBV19 combines with J gene TRBJ2-3, with 12 bases identical to TRBD2. The CDR3 totals 16 residues. CDR1 is LNHDA and CDR2 is SQIVND in the germline V gene (reference sequence). The CDR3 DNA follows: TGTGCCAGTAGTATCGGACTAGCGGGGACCGCAGATACGCAGTGTTTT. Its protein product is CASSIGLAGTADTQCF.

This clonotype occurred once. J is TRBJ1-5 and V is TRBV7-8; weak D call: TRBD1 (5 bases). CDR3 length: 16 residues. The germline V gene has CDR1 SGHVS and CDR2 FQNEAQ. V was cut by 0 bases and J by 0 bases, with 9 bases left in between. The DNA of the CDR3 is TGTGCCAGCAGCTTAGCAGGGGACTATAGCAATCAGCCCCAGCATTTT. Its translation is CASSLAGDYSNQPQHF.

This clonotype showed up many times. This chain joins TRBV10-3 and TRBJ2-3, with 12 positions matching TRBD2. Germline V gene data show CDR1 as ENHRY and CDR2 as SYGVKD. The V gene end was trimmed by 3 bases and the J gene end by 0 bases; junction bases not matched to a gene: 10. This CDR3 contains 19 residues. The CDR3 sequence is CAISDIRTSGKGSTDTQYF. CDR3 bases: TGTGCCATCAGTGATATCAGGACTAGCGGGAAGGGTAGCACAGATACGCAGTATTTT.

This clonotype appeared many times. The V gene is TRBV11-2, the J gene TRBJ2-1; 9 positions agree with TRBD2. Germline CDR1 is SGHAT and CDR2 is FQNNGV. J was trimmed by 1 base and V by 4 bases; bases with no gene match: 20. The CDR3 is 21 amino acids. The CDR3 is CASSSRKILTGRGGSYNEQFF. CDR3 in DNA: TGTGCCAGCAGCTCCCGCAAAATACTAACGGGGCGGGGGGGATCCTACAATGAGCAGTTCTTC.

Many counts were recorded for this clonotype. This chain uses TRBV7-9 with TRBJ1-3; D remains unclear. Germline CDR1 reads SEHNR; CDR2 reads FQNEAQ (reference sequence). The ends were cut back, 1 base at V and 7 bases at J, with 11 bases in the middle. The CDR3 totals 14 residues. CDR3 nucleotide sequence: TGTGCCAGCAGCTTAGGGCTCGGATGGAACACCATATATTTT. Translating gives CASSLGLGWNTIYF.

This clonotype was detected ten times or more. This rearrangement joins TRBV7-9 to TRBJ1-1; 7 bases fit TRBD1. The CDR3 length is 15 residues. V gave up 5 bases and J gave up 3 bases; unmatched junction bases: 9. Per germline, CDR1 SEHNR and CDR2 FQNEAQ (reference sequence). CDR3 bases: TGTGCCAGCAGCCCGACGGACAGGCCGCACACTGAAGCTTTCTTT. Translation: CASSPTDRPHTEAFF.

V and J are TRBV23-1 and TRBJ1-5, with D unresolved. TRBV23-1 carries the ORF label, with uncertain function. Trimming stripped 0 bases from V and 1 base from J, with 19 bases between. This CDR3 is built from 19 residues. The CDR3 loop is CASSQSQVVREVSNQPQHF. The DNA for the CDR3 is TGCGCCAGCAGTCAATCTCAAGTAGTTCGGGAGGTCAGCAATCAGCCCCAGCATTTT.

As regards this clonotype: A much larger clone is a single base away; this may be a read error. This chain joins TRBV28 and TRBJ2-7, with TRBD2 as a possible D gene (5 bases). The CDR3 consists of 10 residues. Germline V gene sequence: CDR1 MDHEN, CDR2 SYDVKM. CDR3 sequence: CASSLGEQNF. CDR3 DNA: TGTGCCAGCAGTTTAGGGGAGCAGAACTTC.

This clonotype showed up many times. The gene calls are TRBV2 and TRBJ2-5, with 11 positions matching TRBD2. Germline V gene lookup returns CDR1 SNHLY and CDR2 FYNNEI. V dropped 2 bases and J dropped 7; count of bases not matched to a gene: 6. The CDR3 is 15 amino acids. CDR3 loop: CASSESKTSGVTQYF. The CDR3 DNA follows: TGTGCCAGCAGTGAATCGAAGACTAGCGGGGTGACCCAGTACTTC.

The rearrangement uses TRBV4-1 and TRBJ2-7, with a weak D call TRBD1 (5 bases). The CDR3 runs to 15 residues. V lost 1 base and J lost 4, with 14 bases in between. In germline, CDR1 is MGHRA, CDR2 YSYEKL. CDR3 sequence: CASSQVLASGYEQYF. CDR3 in DNA: TGCGCCAGCAGCCAAGTGTTGGCCTCAGGGTACGAGCAGTACTTC.

This clonotype was seen repeatedly, ten times or more. This sequence joins TRBV9 and TRBJ2-3, with 11 bases lining up with TRBD1. The CDR3 is 16 amino acids. Trimming removed 3 bases from V and 6 bases from J; junction bases left unmatched: 9. Germline assignment: CDR1 SGDLS and CDR2 YYNGEE. The CDR3 DNA reads TGTGCCAGCAGCGGGACCTGGACAGGGGGCTTGGATACGCAGTATTTT. Protein: CASSGTWTGGLDTQYF.

The chain combines TRBV7-9 with TRBJ2-1; D is unclear. Between the trimmed V and J ends, which lost 4 bases and 8 bases, there was a span of 15 bases. The CDR3 covers 14 residues. CDR1 SEHNR and CDR2 FQNEAQ come from the germline V gene (reference sequence). The CDR3 sequence: CASSSTLGRDEQFF. CDR3 coding DNA: TGTGCCAGCAGCTCTACCTTAGGGCGCGATGAGCAGTTCTTC.

In this sample, this clonotype turned up a few times. This sequence may be a read error, since a much larger clone differs from it by one base. The chain recombines TRBV7-8 with TRBJ2-3; 7 bases match TRBD2. V trimming: 1 base; J trimming: 1 base; junction bases outside the gene matches: 5. Germline CDR1 and CDR2: SGHVS and FQNEAQ. The CDR3 runs 16 residues. The CDR3 spells CASSLVGGGGTDTQYF. As DNA, the CDR3 is TGTGCCAGCAGCTTAGTGGGGGGGGGGGGCACAGATACGCAGTATTTT. The full variable domain, rest sourced from reference TRBV7-8 and TRBJ2-3, is GAGVSQSPRYKVAKRGQDVALRCDPISGHVSLFWYQQALGQGPEFLTYFQNEAQLDKSGLPSDRFFAERPEGSVSTLKIQRTQQEDSAVYLCASSLVGGGGTDTQYFGPGTRLTVL.